This T cell receptor beta chain stems from a study of blood T cell repertoires in COVID-19. Overall study context: Whether acute or convalescent, the COVID-19 samples came from the United States, Italy and Spain.

Assay used: immunoSEQ multiplex PCR; TCRdb lists only in-frame clones, some missing. The data show about 100,000 clones, 75% to 95% seen once. CDR3 length equals 16 residues. Losses at the gene ends were 5 bases for V and 6 bases for J; bases not matched to a gene: 9. Germline CDR1 reads MNHEY; CDR2 reads SMNVEV (reference sequence). This clonotype was sampled from a man aged 18 to 30 with acute or convalescent COVID-19. Sequencing was carried out using peripheral blood. The chain combines TRBV27 with TRBJ2-1; 11 bases align to TRBD2. CDR3 bases: TGTGCCAGCAGTCTAGTAGCGGGAGGGCCTGCCAATGAGCAGTTCTTC. This translates into CASSLVAGGPANEQFF.